This T cell receptor (beta chain) was observed in a study of siplizumab effects on memory and regulatory T cells. A 37°C coculture lasting roughly six days was applied to the mixed lymphocyte reaction cells. Each population got its own dye, CFSE for responder PBMCs and Violet Dye for stimulator PBMCs, and they were put together 1:1. CDR3 size: 15 residues. V lost 6 bases and J 4 bases, leaving 15 bases between the germline ends. Germline CDR1 ENHRY, CDR2 SYGVKD. Repertoires were generated with immunoSEQ multiplex PCR, while TCRdb's copy carries only in-frame clones and drops some. The sample carries about 18,000 clones, around half recorded once. With regard to this clone: Its antigen is still unknown.

General observations from the study: Researchers could map only a minor fraction of alloreactive clones to unstimulated subsets. Researchers could not give a naive or memory phenotype to roughly 80-96% of proliferating CD4+ or CD8+ clones. Siplizumab conditions gave an average of almost 70% Treg-derived mappable alloreactive CD4+ clones, versus about 30% for controls.

The chain combines TRBV10-3 with TRBJ2-2, with D possibly being TRBD2 (6 bases). This TCR was recovered from a human donor in good health; the cells came from an allogeneic mixed lymphocyte reaction. The specimen sequenced was CFSE-low (dividing) CD4+ T cells sorted from an allogeneic mixed lymphocyte reaction. The CDR3, as DNA: TGTGCCATCAGCTCTGGCGGGGCCTTCACCGGGGAGCTGTTTTTT. This codes for CAISSGGAFTGELFF.